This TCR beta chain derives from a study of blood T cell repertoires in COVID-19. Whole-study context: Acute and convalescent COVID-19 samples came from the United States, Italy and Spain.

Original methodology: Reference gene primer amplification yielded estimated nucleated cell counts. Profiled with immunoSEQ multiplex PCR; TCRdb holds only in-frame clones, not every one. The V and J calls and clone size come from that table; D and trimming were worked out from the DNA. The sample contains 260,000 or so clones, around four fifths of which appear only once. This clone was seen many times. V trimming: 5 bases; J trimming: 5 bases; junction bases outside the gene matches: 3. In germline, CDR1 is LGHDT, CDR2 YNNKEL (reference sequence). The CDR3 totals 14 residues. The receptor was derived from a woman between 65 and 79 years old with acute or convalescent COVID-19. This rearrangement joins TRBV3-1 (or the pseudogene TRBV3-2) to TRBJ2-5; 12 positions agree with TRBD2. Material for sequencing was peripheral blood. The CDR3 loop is CASSGLAGMETQYF. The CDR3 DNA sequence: TGTGCCAGCAGCGGACTAGCGGGAATGGAGACCCAGTACTTC.